This T cell receptor (beta chain) was sequenced in a study of T cell clones after liver transplantation. The CDR3 extends over 15 amino acids. Per germline, CDR1 SGHTA and CDR2 FQGTGA. The V and J ends lost 3 bases and 6 bases respectively, with 14 bases between them. The protocol was immunoSEQ multiplex PCR, while the TCRdb copy is restricted to in-frame clones and leaves out a portion. The sample shows about 75,000 clones, under 90% of them seen only once. The receptor was isolated from a human patient who received a liver transplant. Some T cells may arise from the graft donor. The gene calls are TRBV7-3 and TRBJ2-2; D is possibly TRBD1 (6 bases). The starting material was CD4+ T cells from blood, obtained less than 50 months after liver transplant. The CDR3 DNA sequence: TGTGCCAGCAGCTTTATACAGGGTGGCCCCGGGGAGCTGTTTTTT. This codes for CASSFIQGGPGELFF.